This T cell receptor (beta chain) stems from a study of T cell responses to AZD1222 COVID-19 vaccine. Study as a whole: Second doses that came at about 4 or about 12 weeks were put together.

A single count supports this clone. The antigen is not known. The same CDR3 can be traced to other DNA sequences in this sample. Study-level results: Donors in the cohort were predominantly white British and more often female, and clonal diversity was possibly underestimated. Baseline serology detected seropositivity in only six or seven AZD1222 recipients. Variant regions that are unmutated are reportedly the target of nearly half of spike-specific TCRs.

Germline loops: CDR1 SGDLS, CDR2 YYNGEE. The CDR3 loop spans 13 amino acids. V was pared by 0 bases and J by 4 bases, with 2 bases between. Libraries were prepared by immunoSEQ multiplex PCR; TCRdb keeps only in-frame clonotypes and omits some of them. This table has 95,000 to 110,000 clones, about 90% appearing once. The specimen was peripheral blood, collected on day 0 of AZD1222 vaccination. This TCR came from an adult in good health. The chain carries TRBV9 and TRBJ2-6; no reliable D call. Here the CDR3 DNA reads TGTGCCAGCAGCGTAGCAGGGGCCAACGTCCTGACTTTC. This sequence encodes CASSVAGANVLTF. The whole variable domain, filled in from reference TRBV9 and TRBJ2-6, reads DSGVTQTPKHLITATGQRVTLRCSPRSGDLSVYWYQQSLDQGLQFLIQYYNGEERAKGNILERFSAQQFPDLHSELNLSSLELGDSALYFCASSVAGANVLTFGAGSRLTVL.